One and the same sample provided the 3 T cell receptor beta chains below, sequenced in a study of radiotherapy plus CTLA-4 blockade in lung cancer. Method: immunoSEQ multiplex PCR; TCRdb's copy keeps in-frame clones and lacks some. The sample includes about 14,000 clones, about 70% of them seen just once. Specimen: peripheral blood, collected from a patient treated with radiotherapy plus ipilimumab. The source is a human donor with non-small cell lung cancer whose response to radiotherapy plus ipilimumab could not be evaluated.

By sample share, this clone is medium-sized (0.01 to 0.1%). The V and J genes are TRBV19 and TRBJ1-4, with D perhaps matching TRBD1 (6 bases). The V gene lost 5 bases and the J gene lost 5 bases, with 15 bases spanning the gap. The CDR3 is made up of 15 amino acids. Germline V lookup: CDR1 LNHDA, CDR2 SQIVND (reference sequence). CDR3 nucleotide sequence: TGTGCCAGTAGTTTCCTCCGGGACACCAATGAAAAACTGTTTTTT. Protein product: CASSFLRDTNEKLFF.

The CDR3 bases are TGTGCCAGTAGAGCCGGGGGGGCGGGATACAATGAGCAGTTCTTC. It encodes CASRAGGAGYNEQFF. This rearrangement joins TRBV19 to TRBJ2-1; TRBD2 matches 8 bases. Trimming cost V 6 bases and J 4 bases; bases outside gene matches: 8. The V gene's germline CDR1 is LNHDA and CDR2 SQIVND (reference sequence). The CDR3 length is 15 residues.

The CDR3 sequence: CAWKTGAVAGGTEAFF. CDR3 in DNA: TGTGCCTGGAAAACCGGGGCGGTGGCCGGGGGCACTGAAGCTTTCTTT. The chain links TRBV30 to TRBJ1-1, with a weak D call TRBD1 (5 bases). CDR1 is GTSNPN and CDR2 is SVGIG in the germline V gene (reference sequence). The CDR3 has 16 residues. V was cut by 4 bases and J by 4 bases, with 22 bases left in between.